These 26 T cell receptor beta chains came from one sample sequenced in a study of shared T cell receptors in the human thymus. Here immunoSEQ multiplex PCR was the method, and the copy in TCRdb shows in-frame clones only, minus some. Altogether approximately 580,000 clones are present, approximately 80% being singletons, with the ten largest covering about 0.013%. These same data were also listed under a study on human thymus T cells.

The sample comprised thymocytes. These receptors were collected from a boy under two years old with a congenital heart defect.

This clone was seen a handful of times. The chain links TRBV10-1 to TRBJ2-7, with D maybe TRBD1 (6 bases). V was pared by 2 bases and J by 2 bases, with 22 bases between. The CDR3 covers 18 residues. The germline gives CDR1 WNHNN, CDR2 SYGVQD (reference sequence). The CDR3 region is CASSEGQNGKWGPYEQYF. CDR3 sequence (DNA): TGCGCCAGCAGTGAGGGGCAGAACGGGAAGTGGGGGCCCTACGAGCAGTACTTC.

The chain uses TRBV27 and TRBJ2-7; 8 nucleotides align to TRBD2. The CDR3 contains 15 residues. Germline lookup yields CDR1 MNHEY and CDR2 SMNVEV (reference sequence). The V gene end was trimmed by 6 bases and the J gene end by 1 base; junction bases not matched to a gene: 8. The CDR3 loop is CASRSGVAGSYEQYF. CDR3 DNA: TGTGCCAGCAGATCCGGGGTAGCGGGGTCCTACGAGCAGTACTTC.

V gene TRBV4-3 combines with J gene TRBJ2-3, with 10 bases lining up with TRBD2. The V gene's germline CDR1 is LGHNA and CDR2 YSLEER. The J segment lost 0 bases and the V segment lost 0 bases, leaving 6 bases of the junction unmatched. This CDR3 spans 18 amino acids. Here the CDR3 reads CASSQDRLAGASTDTQYF. The DNA of the CDR3 is TGCGCCAGCAGCCAAGATCGGCTAGCGGGAGCTAGCACAGATACGCAGTATTTT.

V usage is TRBV6-5 and J usage is TRBJ2-1, with TRBD2 as a possible D gene (5 bases). V gave up 5 bases and J gave up 2 bases, with 10 bases separating them. Per germline, CDR1 MNHEY and CDR2 SVGAGI. The CDR3 spans 14 residues. CDR3 nucleotide sequence: TGTGCCAGCAGTCCCTCGGGGACCTACAATGAGCAGTTCTTC. This translates into CASSPSGTYNEQFF.

The rearrangement links TRBV27 to TRBJ2-3; 9 bases align to TRBD2. V was pared by 8 bases and J by 2 bases, with 14 bases of the junction left unmatched. Germline CDR1 reads MNHEY; CDR2 reads SMNVEV (reference sequence). The CDR3 totals 17 residues. CDR3 DNA: TGTGCCAGCGGGGGAGGGCTAGCGGGACCCTTCACAGATACGCAGTATTTT. Amino acids: CASGGGLAGPFTDTQYF.

The gene calls are TRBV18 and TRBJ2-5; D ambiguous. The V gene's germline CDR1 is KGHSH and CDR2 LQKENI. V gave up 0 bases and J gave up 0 bases, with 8 bases separating them. The CDR3 is 15 amino acids. Here the CDR3 reads CASSPPPGYQETQYF. CDR3 nucleotide sequence: TGTGCCAGCTCACCACCACCAGGCTACCAAGAGACCCAGTACTTC.

V and J are TRBV9 and TRBJ2-1; 10 positions match TRBD2. J lost 2 bases, V lost 5 bases, and 4 bases had no gene match. Germline V lookup: CDR1 SGDLS, CDR2 YYNGEE. The length of the CDR3 is 15 residues. The DNA for the CDR3 is TGTGCCAGCAGTCCTAGCGGGAGAACCTACAATGAGCAGTTCTTC. It translates to CASSPSGRTYNEQFF.

This clone showed up just a few times. The chain couples TRBV27 to TRBJ2-3, with 8 bases aligning to TRBD1. The CDR3 extends over 16 amino acids. The trim removed 9 bases at V and 2 bases at J, leaving 13 bases unmatched. Germline CDR1 reads MNHEY; CDR2 reads SMNVEV (reference sequence). The DNA of the CDR3 is TGTGCCAGTTCCCCAGGAGAGGACAGGGACACAGATACGCAGTATTTT. It is translated as CASSPGEDRDTDTQYF.

The V call is TRBV30, the J call TRBJ2-2; D ambiguous. The CDR3 is 15 residues long. The germline CDR1 and CDR2 sequences are GTSNPN and SVGIG (reference sequence). The V end was cut by 2 bases, the J end by 1 base, with 11 bases between. The CDR3 is CAWSLSIRNTGELFF. As DNA, the CDR3 is TGTGCCTGGAGTCTTAGTATAAGGAACACCGGGGAGCTGTTTTTT.

The V call is TRBV30, the J call TRBJ1-1; tentatively, D is TRBD1 (6 bases). Trimming removed 3 bases from V and 1 base from J, with 15 bases in between. The CDR3 is made up of 15 amino acids. Germline V gives CDR1 GTSNPN, CDR2 SVGIG (reference sequence). The CDR3 region is CAWSATDSSNTEAFF. In nucleotides, the CDR3 is TGTGCCTGGAGCGCGACGGACAGTTCGAACACTGAAGCTTTCTTT.

The V gene is TRBV13, the J gene TRBJ1-2; 8 nucleotides match TRBD1. Germline CDR1 PRHDT, CDR2 FYEKMQ (reference sequence). This CDR3 has 15 residues. Trimming took 4 bases from V and 2 from J; bases not matched to a gene: 6. The CDR3 DNA is TGTGCCAGCAGCTCCATGAGACAGGGGAACTATGGCTACACCTTC. Protein sequence: CASSSMRQGNYGYTF.

V gene TRBV7-2 combines with J gene TRBJ2-7; 11 bases match TRBD2. V trimming: 6 bases; J trimming: 7 bases; junction bases outside the gene matches: 17. Germline CDR1 is SGHTA and CDR2 is FQGNSA. CDR3 size: 17 residues. Here the CDR3 DNA reads TGTGCCAGCAGTCCCCAGTTGGATAGCGGGAGGGCCTTGGAGCAGTACTTC. It encodes CASSPQLDSGRALEQYF. The complete variable domain, with remaining parts taken from reference TRBV7-2 and TRBJ2-7, reads GAGVSQSPSNKVTEKGKDVELRCDPISGHTALYWYRQSLGQGLEFLIYFQGNSAPDKSGLPSDRFSAERTGGSVSTLTIQRTQQEDSAVYLCASSPQLDSGRALEQYFGPGTRLTVT.

The chain uses TRBV19 and TRBJ2-7; TRBD2 agrees at 8 bases. In germline, CDR1 is LNHDA, CDR2 SQIVND (reference sequence). The V gene end was trimmed by 3 bases and the J gene end by 2 bases; junction bases not matched to a gene: 9. This CDR3 spans 16 amino acids. CDR3 in DNA: TGTGCCAGTAGTATCCCGGACCGACTAGCGCCCTACGAGCAGTACTTC. This encodes CASSIPDRLAPYEQYF.

This chain joins TRBV9 and TRBJ1-3; D ambiguous. Germline V CDR1 and CDR2: SGDLS, YYNGEE. This CDR3 is built from 19 residues. V lost 2 bases to trimming and J lost 0 bases, with 21 bases between them. The CDR3 region is CASSVKALAVRPSGNTIYF. CDR3 nucleotides: TGTGCCAGCAGCGTCAAAGCCCTGGCGGTGAGACCCTCTGGAAACACCATATATTTT.

In its sample, this clone was seen a few times. The rearrangement joins TRBV27 to TRBJ1-1, with 11 bases identical to TRBD1. J was trimmed by 1 base and V by 6 bases; bases with no gene match: 13. This CDR3 is 18 amino acids long. The germline gives CDR1 MNHEY, CDR2 SMNVEV (reference sequence). DNA of the CDR3: TGTGCCAGCAGCCCCCCGCCCGGGACAGGGGGGAGGAACACTGAAGCTTTCTTT. Amino acid sequence: CASSPPPGTGGRNTEAFF.

The chain is built from TRBV5-1 and TRBJ1-1, with 7 bases matching TRBD1. Germline V gene sequence: CDR1 SGHRS, CDR2 YFSETQ. With V trimmed by 0 bases and J by 3 bases, 8 bases remained unmatched. The CDR3 is 16 residues long. The CDR3 DNA follows: TGCGCCAGCAGCTTGGGGGTGGACAGGTGGGACACTGAAGCTTTCTTT. Amino acid sequence: CASSLGVDRWDTEAFF. Filled out from reference TRBV5-1 and TRBJ1-1, the complete variable domain reads KAGVTQTPRYLIKTRGQQVTLSCSPISGHRSVSWYQQTPGQGLQFLFEYFSETQRNKGNFPGRFSGRQFSNSRSEMNVSTLELGDSALYLCASSLGVDRWDTEAFFGQGTRLTVV.

The chain recombines TRBV6-6 with TRBJ2-7; D might be TRBD2 (6 bases). CDR1 is MNHNY and CDR2 is SVGAGI in the germline V gene (reference sequence). V shed 6 bases and J shed 3 bases, with 18 bases lying between them. This CDR3 is 15 amino acids long. The CDR3 bases are TGTGCCAGCAGACCCGCCTGGTGGGAGGACTACGAGCAGTACTTC. This codes for CASRPAWWEDYEQYF.

The rearrangement uses TRBV10-3 and TRBJ2-1; 11 bases line up with TRBD2. Germline lookup yields CDR1 ENHRY and CDR2 SYGVKD. The CDR3 runs to 19 residues. The trim removed 0 bases at V and 6 bases at J, leaving 13 bases unmatched. CDR3 sequence: CAISESKTSGRMRLNEQFF. The CDR3 DNA follows: TGTGCCATCAGTGAGTCGAAAACTAGCGGGAGAATGCGGCTCAATGAGCAGTTCTTC.

The chain has TRBV4-2 and TRBJ2-4; 7 bases line up with TRBD1. V lost 4 bases, J lost 0 bases, and 21 bases stayed unmatched. The germline V gene encodes CDR1 LGHNA and CDR2 YNFKEQ. The CDR3 has 21 residues. The CDR3 coding sequence is TGTGCCAGCAGCCGCCAAGGGGGCGGGCCTGAGTCTCTCCTAGCCAAAAACATTCAGTACTTC. Protein: CASSRQGGGPESLLAKNIQYF.

This clone turned up a few times. This CDR3 is also generated by other DNA sequences in the sample. This CDR3 reads CASSLDRGPYEQYF. The CDR3 region has the DNA TGTGCCAGCAGCTTAGACAGGGGGCCCTACGAGCAGTACTTC. The chain is built from TRBV7-9 and TRBJ2-7; 9 bases match TRBD1. V lost 1 base and J lost 2; bases outside the gene matches: 0. Per germline, CDR1 SEHNR and CDR2 FQNEAQ (reference sequence). This CDR3 is 14 amino acids long.

This chain connects TRBV2 to TRBJ2-1; 8 positions match TRBD2. This CDR3 region has 15 residues. Losses at the gene ends were 7 bases for V and 3 bases for J; bases not matched to a gene: 8. Germline values: CDR1 SNHLY, CDR2 FYNNEI. The CDR3 loop is CASKPSGRFYNEQFF. The CDR3 nucleotides read TGTGCCAGCAAACCAAGCGGGAGATTCTACAATGAGCAGTTCTTC.

The rearrangement links TRBV5-8 to TRBJ1-5; D is undetermined. V lost 3 bases and J lost 4, with 8 bases in between. Germline-derived CDR1 and CDR2 are SGHTS and YDEGEE. The CDR3 is 13 amino acids. CDR3 amino acids: CASSWLPNQPQHF. CDR3 coding DNA: TGTGCCAGCAGCTGGCTCCCGAATCAGCCCCAGCATTTT.

This chain joins TRBV30 and TRBJ1-3; possible D gene TRBD1, 6 bases. Germline-derived CDR1 and CDR2 are GTSNPN and SVGIG (reference sequence). The CDR3 extends over 14 amino acids. Trimming left V 7 bases short and J 2 bases short, with 15 bases between. This chain's CDR3 is CAFTPRGPGNTIYF. The CDR3 region has the DNA TGTGCCTTCACCCCCAGGGGTCCTGGAAACACCATATATTTT. Full variable domain (remainder filled in from reference TRBV30 and TRBJ1-3): SQTIHQWPATLVQPVGSPLSLECTVEGTSNPNLYWYRQAAGRGLQLLFYSVGIGQISSEVPQNLSASRPQDRQFILSSKKLLLSDSGFYLCAFTPRGPGNTIYFGEGSWLTVV.

The chain links TRBV5-4 to TRBJ2-7; maybe TRBD2 (7 bases). V lost 0 bases, J lost 2 bases, and 9 bases lay in between. Per the germline V gene, CDR1 is SGHNT and CDR2 is YYREEE (reference sequence). The CDR3 covers 14 residues. CDR3 in amino acids: CASSLEGGAYEQYF. As DNA, the CDR3 is TGTGCCAGCAGCTTGGAGGGGGGGGCCTACGAGCAGTACTTC. Full variable domain (remainder filled in from reference TRBV5-4 and TRBJ2-7): ETGVTQSPTHLIKTRGQQVTLRCSSQSGHNTVSWYQQALGQGPQFIFQYYREEENGRGNFPPRFSGLQFPNYSSELNVNALELDDSALYLCASSLEGGAYEQYFGPGTRLTVT.

This chain links TRBV27 with TRBJ2-7; TRBD1 is a possible D gene (6 bases). The length of the CDR3 is 14 residues. With 8 bases removed from V and 0 bases from J, the gap between germline ends came to 14 bases. CDR1 and CDR2 from the germline V gene are MNHEY and SMNVEV (reference sequence). This CDR3 reads CASSAGTPSYEQYF. The CDR3 coding sequence is TGTGCCAGCTCCGCCGGGACACCCTCCTACGAGCAGTACTTC.

The chain has TRBV21-1 and TRBJ2-7; the table assigns TRBD2, which was not confirmed against the DNA. TRBV21-1 is labeled a pseudogene. This CDR3 has 19 residues. The CDR3 sequence is CASSKAKRGRRCNSYEQYF. The CDR3 DNA reads TGTGCCAGCAGCAAAGCGAAAAGAGGCCGAAGGTGTAACTCCTACGAGCAGTACTTC.